The clone carrying this TCR beta chain turned up a few times. Its cognate antigen is unknown. This entry is derived from a study of Ad26.COV2.S vaccination and SARS-CoV-2 variants. Study context: Intramuscularly, Ad26.COV2.S was given either once or twice, 56 days apart.

Study conclusions and caveats: The breadth of spike-specific CD8+ and CD4+ T cell responses after vaccination was reportedly substantial. Quantification of TCR breadth and depth may have yielded underestimates of total T cell responses.

Germline V CDR1 and CDR2: ENHRY, SYGVKD. V dropped 3 bases and J dropped 2 bases, with 14 bases sitting between them. The CDR3 is made up of 15 amino acids. Treatment: some 20 received Ad26.COV2.S at low or high dose, single or two shots; several received placebo; per-sample allocation not given. Samples came from day 63 after the first vaccine or placebo injection. What was given as vaccine was an Ad26 vector encoding Wuhan-strain SARS-CoV-2 spike. Here immunoSEQ multiplex PCR was the method, and the copy in TCRdb shows in-frame clones only, minus some. The sample has about 280,000 clones, 70% to 90% seen once.

The sample was peripheral blood, taken in a trial of Ad26.COV2.S vaccine versus placebo. The chain employs TRBV10-3 and TRBJ2-7; possibly TRBD2 for D (5 bases). This clonotype was obtained from a person between 18 and 59 years old who received the Ad26.COV2.S COVID-19 vaccine or a placebo. This chain's CDR3 is CAISDRDSGTYEQYF. The CDR3 nucleotides are TGTGCCATCAGTGACAGAGATTCGGGGACCTACGAGCAGTACTTC.